This TCR beta chain was sequenced for a study of blood T cell repertoires in COVID-19. Trimming cost V 6 bases and J 4 bases, with 10 bases left between them. This CDR3 has 13 amino acids. Clones were sequenced by immunoSEQ multiplex PCR, and TCRdb holds only the in-frame ones, with some missing. The sample carries roughly 230,000 clones, 85% recorded once. This receptor was taken from a woman aged 55-69 years with active or convalescent COVID-19. The chain joins TRBV12-3 or TRBV12-4 to TRBJ1-5, with a weak D call TRBD1 (5 bases). The sequencing sample was made of peripheral blood. This CDR3 is CASRLDRNQPQHF. DNA for the CDR3: TGTGCCAGCAGACTTGACAGAAATCAGCCCCAGCATTTT.